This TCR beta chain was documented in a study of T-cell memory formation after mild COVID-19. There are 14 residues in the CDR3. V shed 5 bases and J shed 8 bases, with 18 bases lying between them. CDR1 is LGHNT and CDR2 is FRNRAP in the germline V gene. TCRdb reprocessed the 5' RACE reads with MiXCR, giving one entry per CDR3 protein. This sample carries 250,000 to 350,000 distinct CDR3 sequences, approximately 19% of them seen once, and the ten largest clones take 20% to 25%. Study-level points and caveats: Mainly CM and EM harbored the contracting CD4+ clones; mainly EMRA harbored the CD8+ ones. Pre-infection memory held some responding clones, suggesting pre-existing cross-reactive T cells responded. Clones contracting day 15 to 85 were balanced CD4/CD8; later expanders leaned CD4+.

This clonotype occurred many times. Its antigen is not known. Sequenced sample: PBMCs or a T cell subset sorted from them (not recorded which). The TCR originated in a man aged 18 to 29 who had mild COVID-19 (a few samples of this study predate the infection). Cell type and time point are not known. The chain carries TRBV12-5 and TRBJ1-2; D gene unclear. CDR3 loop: CASGGGVLSAGYTF. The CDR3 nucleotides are TGTGCTAGTGGTGGCGGGGTCCTGAGCGCCGGCTACACCTTC.